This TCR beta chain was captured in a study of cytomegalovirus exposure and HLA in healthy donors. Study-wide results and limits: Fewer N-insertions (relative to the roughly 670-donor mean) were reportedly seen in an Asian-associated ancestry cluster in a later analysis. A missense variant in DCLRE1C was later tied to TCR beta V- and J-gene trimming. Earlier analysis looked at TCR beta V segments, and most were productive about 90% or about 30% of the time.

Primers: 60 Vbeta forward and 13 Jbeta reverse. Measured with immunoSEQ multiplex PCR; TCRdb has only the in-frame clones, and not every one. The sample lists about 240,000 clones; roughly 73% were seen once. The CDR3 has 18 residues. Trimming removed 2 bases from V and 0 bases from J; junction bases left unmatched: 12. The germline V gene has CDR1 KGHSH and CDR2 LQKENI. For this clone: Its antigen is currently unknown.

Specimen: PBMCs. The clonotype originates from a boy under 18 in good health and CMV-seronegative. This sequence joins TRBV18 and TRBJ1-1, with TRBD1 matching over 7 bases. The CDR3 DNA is TGTGCCAGCTCACCAGCGACAGGGTCCCCCAGCATGAACACTGAAGCTTTCTTT. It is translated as CASSPATGSPSMNTEAFF.